Presented here are 22 T cell receptor beta chains from one specimen sequenced in a study of identical twins. One entry per CDR3 protein, called by TCRdb with MiXCR from the 5' RACE reads. The sample lists just over 450,000 distinct CDR3 sequences; about 14% were seen once. The same data also went into a second study, on yellow fever vaccine responses in identical twins.

The sequenced sample was CD4+ T cells sorted from blood. These receptors originate from a young woman in good health.

The CDR3 here is CASSQITGASTDTQYF. CDR3 coding DNA: TGCGCCAGCAGCCAAATCACAGGGGCCTCCACAGATACGCAGTATTTT. The chain uses TRBV4-1 and TRBJ2-3, with 7 bases that match TRBD1. V dropped 2 bases and J dropped 2; count of bases not matched to a gene: 7. In germline, CDR1 is MGHRA, CDR2 YSYEKL. The CDR3 length is 16 residues.

Many counts were recorded for this clonotype. The chain has TRBV5-1 and TRBJ2-1, with 10 bases fitting TRBD2. The germline V gene has CDR1 SGHRS and CDR2 YFSETQ. The CDR3 contains 15 residues. V was clipped by 4 bases and J by 7 bases; unmatched bases: 8. The DNA for the CDR3 is TGCGCCAGCAGCCCTAGTAGCGGGAGGTCGAATGAGCAGTTCTTC. It is translated as CASSPSSGRSNEQFF. The complete variable domain, with remaining parts taken from reference TRBV5-1 and TRBJ2-1, reads KAGVTQTPRYLIKTRGQQVTLSCSPISGHRSVSWYQQTPGQGLQFLFEYFSETQRNKGNFPGRFSGRQFSNSRSEMNVSTLELGDSALYLCASSPSSGRSNEQFFGPGTRLTVL.

The CDR3 spells CAISEKGVGEQFF. CDR3 DNA sequence: TGTGCCATCAGTGAAAAGGGCGTAGGTGAGCAGTTCTTC. V gene TRBV10-3 combines with J gene TRBJ2-1; D ambiguous. The CDR3 runs 13 residues. From germline, CDR1 is ENHRY and CDR2 SYGVKD. V lost 3 bases, J lost 9 bases, and 12 bases lay in between.

The J gene is TRBJ1-4, the V gene TRBV14, with D perhaps TRBD1 (6 bases). Per germline, CDR1 SGHDN and CDR2 FVKESK. V shed 4 bases and J shed 8 bases, with 11 bases lying between them. The CDR3 has 13 residues. CDR3: CASSPRGNEKLFF. CDR3 nucleotide sequence: TGTGCCAGCAGCCCAAGGGGGAACGAAAAACTGTTTTTT.

The table lists this clonotype with many counts. The chain recombines TRBV10-3 with TRBJ2-7, with D possibly being TRBD1 (5 bases). Germline V gene lookup returns CDR1 ENHRY and CDR2 SYGVKD. The CDR3 spans 11 residues. The germline V and J ends were trimmed by 6 bases and 3 bases, with 6 bases remaining between them. Written as DNA, the CDR3 is TGTGCCATCAGCCAGGGCTACGAGCAGTACTTC. It translates to CAISQGYEQYF.

Ten or more counts support this clonotype. This sequence joins TRBV29-1 and TRBJ2-3, with D possibly TRBD2 on 5 matching bases. The CDR3 is made up of 13 amino acids. Looked up from germline, CDR1 is SQVTM and CDR2 is ANQGSEA. The V and J ends lost 6 bases and 4 bases respectively, with 14 bases between them. The CDR3 region has the DNA TGCAGCGTGCGTGTGGGGAGCGCAGATACGCAGTATTTT. Protein: CSVRVGSADTQYF.

This clonotype was detected only a few times. CDR3 nucleotide sequence: TGCGCCAGCAGCCCCCCCGCAGGGGACGATACGCAGTATTTT. Translating it yields CASSPPAGDDTQYF. The rearrangement joins TRBV5-1 to TRBJ2-3; perhaps TRBD1 as D (6 bases). The ends were cut back, 4 bases at V and 6 bases at J, with 15 bases in the middle. The CDR3 runs to 14 residues. Germline V gene data show CDR1 as SGHRS and CDR2 as YFSETQ.

A few counts support this clonotype. The chain links TRBV6-1 to TRBJ2-7; 8 nucleotides agree with TRBD2. V lost 8 bases, J lost 2 bases, and 8 bases stayed unmatched. There are 14 residues in the CDR3. Germline CDR1 MNHNS, CDR2 SASEGT. Written as DNA, the CDR3 is TGTGCCAGCCGGCCCTCCGGGGGGGCCTACGAGCAGTACTTC. This translates into CASRPSGGAYEQYF.

This clonotype was detected only a few times. The chain couples TRBV6-2 or TRBV6-3 to TRBJ2-7; TRBD1 matches at 10 bases. Germline-derived CDR1 and CDR2 are MNHEY and SVGEGT. CDR3 length: 16 residues. Germline trimming cut 5 bases from V and 2 bases from J; bases unmatched to any gene: 9. The CDR3 bases are TGTGCCAGCAGTACTCCATGGGACAGGGGTCCCTACGAGCAGTACTTC. Translating gives CASSTPWDRGPYEQYF.

The V and J genes are TRBV12-3 or TRBV12-4 and TRBJ2-7, with TRBD1 matching 8 bases. This CDR3 has 17 amino acids. V was pared by 2 bases and J by 1 base, with 10 bases of the junction left unmatched. CDR3 residues: CASSLSGGARASYEQYF. CDR3 coding DNA: TGTGCCAGCAGTTTATCAGGGGGCGCAAGGGCTTCCTACGAGCAGTACTTC.

CDR3 DNA: TGCGCCAGCAGCTTGGATCCTGGGGGGAATTCACCCCTCCACTTT. It encodes CASSLDPGGNSPLHF. V is TRBV5-1 and J is TRBJ1-6; tentatively, D is TRBD1 (5 bases). The germline V and J ends were trimmed by 0 bases and 7 bases, with 11 bases remaining between them. The CDR3 has 15 amino acids. Germline assignment: CDR1 SGHRS and CDR2 YFSETQ.

The CDR3 reads CASSQDSGGEETQYF. The CDR3 nucleotides read TGTGCCAGCAGCCAAGACAGCGGGGGGGAGGAGACCCAGTACTTC. V and J are TRBV3-1 and TRBJ2-5, with 10 bases identical to TRBD2. After removal of 0 bases from V and 5 bases from J, the junction contained 3 bases not matched to a gene. The CDR3 sequence is 15 residues long. The germline V gene encodes CDR1 LGHDT and CDR2 YNNKEL (reference sequence).

This clonotype was counted ten times or more. CDR3 loop: CSVEGGTGYNEQFF. The CDR3 DNA is TGCAGCGTTGAAGGGGGGACAGGGTACAATGAGCAGTTCTTC. The J gene is TRBJ2-1, the V gene TRBV29-1; 9 positions agree with TRBD1. This CDR3 contains 14 residues. The junction had 2 bases not matched to a gene; V was cut back by 1 base and J by 4 bases. Germline loops: CDR1 SQVTM, CDR2 ANQGSEA.

This clonotype showed up just a few times. The rearrangement links TRBV10-3 to TRBJ2-5; 10 positions agree with TRBD1. This CDR3 contains 14 residues. Germline assignment: CDR1 ENHRY and CDR2 SYGVKD. The trim removed 6 bases at V and 2 bases at J, leaving 3 bases unmatched. The CDR3 loop reads CAISGDRGQETQYF. CDR3 nucleotide sequence: TGTGCCATCAGCGGGGACAGGGGACAAGAGACCCAGTACTTC.

There are a few counts of this clonotype. The chain employs TRBV2 and TRBJ2-1; 11 positions match TRBD2. The CDR3 extends over 17 amino acids. The J segment lost 3 bases and the V segment lost 5 bases, leaving 9 bases of the junction unmatched. The germline V gene has CDR1 SNHLY and CDR2 FYNNEI. CDR3 DNA: TGTGCCAGCAGTCCCAACCTAGCGGGGGGCCGCTACAATGAGCAGTTCTTC. Protein product: CASSPNLAGGRYNEQFF.

This clonotype has just a few counts. The gene calls are TRBV28 and TRBJ2-7, with a possible D match to TRBD2 (5 bases). The CDR3 loop spans 15 amino acids. Per germline, CDR1 MDHEN and CDR2 SYDVKM. V dropped 5 bases and J dropped 3 bases, with 17 bases sitting between them. CDR3 DNA sequence: TGTGCCAGCAGTGGATCGGGAACTCACTTCTACGAGCAGTACTTC. Encoded protein: CASSGSGTHFYEQYF. Based on the CDR3 plus reference TRBV28 and TRBJ2-7, the full variable domain is DVKVTQSSRYLVKRTGEKVFLECVQDMDHENMFWYRQDPGLGLRLIYFSYDVKMKEKGDIPEGYSVSREKKERFSLILESASTNQTSMYLCASSGSGTHFYEQYFGPGTRLTVT.

This clonotype has only a few counts. The chain has TRBV5-1 and TRBJ2-7, with 12 positions matching TRBD2. The junction had 7 bases not matched to a gene; V was cut back by 3 bases and J by 6 bases. In germline, CDR1 is SGHRS, CDR2 YFSETQ. CDR3 length equals 15 residues. CDR3 loop: CASSSPSGGAAEQYF. Here the CDR3 DNA reads TGCGCCAGCAGCTCTCCTAGCGGGGGGGCCGCCGAGCAGTACTTC.

This chain links TRBV10-3 with TRBJ2-3, with D possibly being TRBD1 (6 bases). V was trimmed by 5 bases and J by 4 bases, leaving 19 bases between them. The CDR3 runs to 16 residues. Germline CDR1 and CDR2: ENHRY and SYGVKD. The CDR3 is CAISQATGTGADTQYF. The CDR3 nucleotides read TGTGCCATCAGTCAAGCGACAGGCACAGGCGCAGATACGCAGTATTTT.

The V call is TRBV11-2, the J call TRBJ2-5; 9 nucleotides match TRBD2. The J segment lost 1 base and the V segment lost 7 bases, leaving 10 bases of the junction unmatched. Germline CDR1 is SGHAT and CDR2 is FQNNGV. The CDR3 length is 16 residues. The CDR3 coding sequence is TGTGCCAGCACCTGGAGGCGGGGGGGCGTCCAAGAGACCCAGTACTTC. It codes for CASTWRRGGVQETQYF.

This clonotype was seen ten or more times. One end of the junction is discordant with germline, which a read error may explain. The chain couples TRBV5-1 to TRBJ2-7; D possibly uses TRBD1 or TRBD2 (5 bases each). CDR1 and CDR2 (germline): SGHRS, YFSETQ. The CDR3 is 13 residues long. In nucleotides, the CDR3 is TGTGCCAGCAGTTTACTAGGGACGTACGAGCAGTACTTC. This encodes CASSLLGTYEQYF.

This chain uses TRBV21-1 with TRBJ2-7. TRBV21-1 is listed as a pseudogene. The CDR3 contains 9 residues. The CDR3 protein is CAGTSEQYF. DNA for the CDR3: TGTGCCGGAACATCCGAGCAGTACTTC.

This clonotype was observed a handful of times. This chain's CDR3 is CATSDPRVFSTDTQYF. The CDR3 DNA sequence: TGTGCCACCAGTGATCCACGGGTTTTTAGCACAGATACGCAGTATTTT. V usage is TRBV24-1 and J usage is TRBJ2-3, with unresolved D. Germline assignment: CDR1 KGHDR and CDR2 SFDVKD. This CDR3 comprises 16 residues. The V gene lost 3 bases and the J gene lost 0 bases, with 12 bases spanning the gap.